This TCR beta chain was documented in a study of blood T cells in healthy people across ages. Study as a whole: The capture of about one barcoded beta molecule per two T cells was achieved by template switching. Study conclusions and caveats: As age increased, TCR beta diversity per million T cells fell in a roughly linear fashion.

This clonotype was seen only once. The target antigen is unknown. Its ends do not fully match the called genes, so a read error is possible. Germline CDR1 LNHNV, CDR2 YYDKDF (reference sequence). This CDR3 region has 17 residues. For the second PCR, which ran for about 7 to 11 cycles, a sample-barcoded 5' primer and a J-beta primer mix were used. TCRdb re-called the 5' RACE reads with MiXCR, one entry per CDR3 protein. The sample gives more than 800,000 distinct CDR3 sequences, 40% to 45% of which show up once; approximately 17% is in the top ten. Every sample yielded at least 6.5 million isolated PBMCs.

The rearrangement uses TRBV15 and TRBJ1-6; D not certain. The sequencing input was blood. The origin of this receptor is a woman in her sixties in good health. This CDR3 reads CATSGDLMSSYNSPLHF. The CDR3 DNA is TGTGCCACCAGCGGAGATCTTATGAGCTCCTATAATTCACCCCTCCACTTT. Together with reference TRBV15 and TRBJ1-6, the CDR3 gives the full variable domain: DAMVIQNPRYQVTQFGKPVTLSCSQTLNHNVMYWYQQKSSQAPKLLFHYYDKDFNNEADTPDNFQSRRPNTSFCFLDIRSPGLGDTAMYLCATSGDLMSSYNSPLHFGNGTRLTVT.